This entry describes one TCR beta chain. The antigen is not known. Both 60 Vbeta primers and 13 Jbeta primers went into the PCR. The method was immunoSEQ multiplex PCR; TCRdb's version includes in-frame clones alone and lacks a portion of them. The profile shows some 180,000 clones, about four fifths of them singletons. This entry belongs to a study of cytomegalovirus exposure and HLA in healthy donors. Study conclusions and caveats: For TCR beta chains, V- and J-gene trimming was later linked to a missense DCLRE1C variant. The study designated about 180 TCR beta chains cytomegalovirus-associated. Several of the most significant clusters were apparently associated with common viral pathogens in a later analysis.

The CDR3 loop spans 13 amino acids. V lost 6 bases to trimming and J lost 0 bases, with 9 bases between them. Looked up from germline, CDR1 is MNHEY and CDR2 is SVGAGI. Sequenced sample: PBMCs. V and J are TRBV6-5 and TRBJ2-7, with a weak D call TRBD1 (6 bases). This TCR was recovered from a young woman in good health and CMV-seronegative. CDR3 region: CASRLDSSYEQYF. The CDR3 nucleotides are TGTGCCAGCAGATTGGACAGCTCCTACGAGCAGTACTTC.